A selection of T cell receptor beta chains follows, all from one sample in a study of post-analysis software for immune sequencing data. MiXCR, run by TCRdb on the PCR reads, gives a single entry per CDR3 protein. The top ten clones hold under 6% of a sample with some 890,000 distinct CDR3 sequences, about 57% of them seen once. Material: blood. These receptors came from a girl aged 5-17 years with multiple sclerosis. Each CDR3 is given with its conserved first and last residue. Each record gives: J gene, V gene, D gene, clone size, CDR3 protein, CDR3 DNA. A D gene is named only where the DNA matches it firmly. Size tells how often a clone was seen (once, few, many) or the class of an expanded clone, and some rows leave it out.

J gene: TRBJ2-3
V gene: TRBV21-1
D gene: NA
clone size: few
CDR3 protein: CASSASPDRVTDTQYF
CDR3 DNA: TGTGCCAGCAGCGCCAGCCCCGACAGGGTCACAGATACGCAGTATTTT

J gene: TRBJ2-1
V gene: TRBV29-1
D gene: NA
clone size: few
CDR3 protein: CSVVKRYNEQFF
CDR3 DNA: TGCAGCGTTGTCAAGCGATACAATGAGCAGTTCTTC

J gene: TRBJ2-7
V gene: TRBV5-1
D gene: NA
clone size: NA
CDR3 protein: CASSPGLWPGVGEQYF
CDR3 DNA: TGCGCCAGCAGCCCTGGACTTTGGCCCGGAGTGGGCGAGCAGTACTTC

J gene: TRBJ1-2
V gene: TRBV25-1
D gene: NA
clone size: few
CDR3 protein: CASTPGTNYGYTF
CDR3 DNA: TGTGCCAGCACCCCTGGGACTAACTATGGCTACACCTTC

J gene: TRBJ1-1
V gene: TRBV7-2
D gene: NA
clone size: once
CDR3 protein: CASSLAGMKNTEAFF
CDR3 DNA: TGTGCCAGCAGCTTAGCCGGGATGAAGAACACTGAAGCTTTCTTT

J gene: TRBJ1-4
V gene: TRBV20-1
D gene: NA
clone size: NA
CDR3 protein: CSARDGMGLKLFF
CDR3 DNA: TGCAGTGCCAGGGACGGAATGGGCCTAAAACTGTTTTTT

J gene: TRBJ2-1
V gene: TRBV12-3/TRBV12-4
D gene: TRBD2
clone size: NA
CDR3 protein: CASSLAEKTSGFNNEQFF
CDR3 DNA: TGTGCCAGCAGTTTAGCGGAGAAAACTAGCGGGTTCAACAATGAGCAGTTCTTC

J gene: TRBJ1-5
V gene: TRBV7-6
D gene: TRBD1
clone size: NA
CDR3 protein: CASSPGGQGFDQPQHF
CDR3 DNA: TGTGCCAGCAGCCCAGGTGGACAGGGCTTTGATCAGCCCCAGCATTTT

J gene: TRBJ2-3
V gene: TRBV20-1
D gene: NA
clone size: few
CDR3 protein: CSAPSSYTDTQYF
CDR3 DNA: TGCAGTGCTCCTTCCTCGTACACAGATACGCAGTATTTT

J gene: TRBJ2-1
V gene: TRBV6-6
D gene: NA
clone size: NA
CDR3 protein: CASSYPLFF
CDR3 DNA: TGTGCCAGCAGTTACCCCCTGTTCTTC

J gene: TRBJ2-2
V gene: TRBV29-1
D gene: TRBD1
clone size: NA
CDR3 protein: CSSQGWGTGELFF
CDR3 DNA: TGCAGCTCACAGGGGTGGGGGACCGGGGAGCTGTTTTTT

J gene: TRBJ2-5
V gene: TRBV5-1
D gene: NA
clone size: NA
CDR3 protein: CASSLGETPYF
CDR3 DNA: TGCGCCAGCAGCTTGGGGGAAACCCCGTACTTC

J gene: TRBJ1-2
V gene: TRBV27
D gene: NA
clone size: NA
CDR3 protein: CASSLSVSHYGYTF
CDR3 DNA: TGTGCCAGCAGTTTATCGGTCAGCCACTATGGCTACACCTTC

J gene: TRBJ2-4
V gene: TRBV13
D gene: NA
clone size: few
CDR3 protein: CASSMLGQGVAKNIQYF
CDR3 DNA: TGTGCCAGCAGCATGTTGGGGCAGGGAGTAGCCAAAAACATTCAGTACTTC

J gene: TRBJ2-7
V gene: TRBV27
D gene: NA
clone size: NA
CDR3 protein: CASSLVGRGPDYEQYF
CDR3 DNA: TGTGCCAGCAGTTTAGTCGGAAGGGGCCCAGACTACGAGCAGTACTTC

J gene: TRBJ1-2
V gene: TRBV7-2
D gene: NA
clone size: NA
CDR3 protein: CASSLTDRSNYGYTF
CDR3 DNA: TGTGCCAGCAGCTTAACGGACAGATCGAACTATGGCTACACCTTC

J gene: TRBJ1-2
V gene: TRBV7-8
D gene: NA
clone size: NA
CDR3 protein: CASSLRATFRDRYTF
CDR3 DNA: TGTGCCAGCAGCTTAAGGGCGACGTTCAGGGACCGCTACACCTTC

J gene: TRBJ2-7
V gene: TRBV20-1
D gene: NA
clone size: NA
CDR3 protein: CSASRRANSYEQYF
CDR3 DNA: TGCAGTGCTAGCAGAAGGGCGAACTCCTACGAGCAGTACTTC

J gene: TRBJ2-5
V gene: TRBV20-1
D gene: TRBD2
clone size: few
CDR3 protein: CSASRASGGGQETQYF
CDR3 DNA: TGCAGTGCTTCACGGGCTAGCGGGGGGGGGCAAGAGACCCAGTACTTC

J gene: TRBJ2-1
V gene: TRBV5-1
D gene: NA
clone size: NA
CDR3 protein: CASSLGHPGDEQFF
CDR3 DNA: TGCGCCAGCAGCTTGGGGCATCCGGGTGATGAGCAGTTCTTC

J gene: TRBJ1-1
V gene: TRBV20-1
D gene: NA
clone size: NA
CDR3 protein: CSARVRGHRNTEAFF
CDR3 DNA: TGCAGTGCTAGAGTCAGGGGCCATCGGAACACTGAAGCTTTCTTT

J gene: TRBJ2-5
V gene: TRBV20-1
D gene: TRBD1
clone size: few
CDR3 protein: CSATEGQGAWETQYF
CDR3 DNA: TGCAGTGCTACAGAGGGACAGGGGGCGTGGGAGACCCAGTACTTC

J gene: TRBJ2-1
V gene: TRBV6-6
D gene: TRBD1
clone size: NA
CDR3 protein: CASSYRTGITSYNEQFF
CDR3 DNA: TGTGCCAGCAGTTACAGGACAGGGATTACCTCCTACAATGAGCAGTTCTTC

J gene: TRBJ2-5
V gene: TRBV2
D gene: TRBD2
clone size: NA
CDR3 protein: CASSTSESGEETQYF
CDR3 DNA: TGTGCCAGCAGTACCTCAGAAAGCGGGGAAGAGACCCAGTACTTC

J gene: TRBJ2-1
V gene: TRBV20-1
D gene: NA
clone size: NA
CDR3 protein: CSARDRRGAHEQFF
CDR3 DNA: TGCAGTGCTAGAGATCGACGGGGGGCCCATGAGCAGTTCTTC

J gene: TRBJ2-6
V gene: TRBV4-1
D gene: NA
clone size: few
CDR3 protein: CASSHTFKGRGANVLTF
CDR3 DNA: TGCGCCAGCAGCCATACTTTCAAGGGTAGGGGGGCCAACGTCCTGACTTTC

J gene: TRBJ1-4
V gene: TRBV9
D gene: NA
clone size: NA
CDR3 protein: CASSVGPAHDEKLFF
CDR3 DNA: TGTGCCAGCAGCGTAGGACCCGCCCACGATGAAAAACTGTTTTTT

J gene: TRBJ2-1
V gene: TRBV6-6
D gene: NA
clone size: NA
CDR3 protein: CASSYPLDRGNEQFF
CDR3 DNA: TGTGCCAGCAGTTACCCTTTAGATCGGGGCAATGAGCAGTTCTTC

J gene: TRBJ2-5
V gene: TRBV3-1
D gene: NA
clone size: NA
CDR3 protein: CASSQVGRGQYF
CDR3 DNA: TGTGCCAGCAGCCAGGTAGGGCGGGGCCAGTACTTC

J gene: TRBJ2-5
V gene: TRBV14
D gene: TRBD2
clone size: NA
CDR3 protein: CASSHYGLAGEETQYF
CDR3 DNA: TGTGCCAGCAGCCATTACGGACTAGCGGGGGAAGAGACCCAGTACTTC

J gene: TRBJ1-1
V gene: TRBV7-3
D gene: NA
clone size: NA
CDR3 protein: CASATGQNTEAFF
CDR3 DNA: TGTGCCAGCGCCACTGGACAGAACACTGAAGCTTTCTTT

J gene: TRBJ2-7
V gene: TRBV29-1
D gene: NA
clone size: few
CDR3 protein: CSVVVETYEQYF
CDR3 DNA: TGCAGCGTTGTCGTCGAGACCTACGAGCAGTACTTC

J gene: TRBJ2-7
V gene: TRBV20-1
D gene: TRBD2
clone size: NA
CDR3 protein: CSARTRYNEQYF
CDR3 DNA: TGCAGTGCCAGGACTAGATACAATGAGCAGTACTTC

J gene: TRBJ2-7
V gene: TRBV18
D gene: TRBD2
clone size: NA
CDR3 protein: CASSQLAGDEQYF
CDR3 DNA: TGTGCCAGCTCCCAACTAGCGGGAGACGAGCAGTACTTC

J gene: TRBJ1-2
V gene: TRBV11-2
D gene: NA
clone size: NA
CDR3 protein: CASSPGPGGGYTF
CDR3 DNA: TGTGCCAGCAGCCCCGGACCGGGGGGAGGCTACACCTTC

J gene: TRBJ2-1
V gene: TRBV7-6
D gene: NA
clone size: NA
CDR3 protein: CASSLANENEQFF
CDR3 DNA: TGTGCCAGCAGCTTAGCAAATGAGAATGAGCAGTTCTTC

J gene: TRBJ1-1
V gene: TRBV29-1
D gene: NA
clone size: NA
CDR3 protein: CSVLGMNTGAFF
CDR3 DNA: TGCAGCGTTTTGGGAATGAACACTGGAGCTTTCTTT

J gene: TRBJ2-7
V gene: TRBV7-3
D gene: TRBD2
clone size: NA
CDR3 protein: CASSPFGTSGRGEQYF
CDR3 DNA: TGTGCCAGCAGCCCATTCGGGACTAGCGGGAGGGGCGAGCAGTACTTC

J gene: TRBJ2-1
V gene: TRBV5-1
D gene: NA
clone size: few
CDR3 protein: CASSLEGVGNEQFF
CDR3 DNA: TGCGCCAGCAGCTTGGAGGGGGTAGGGAATGAGCAGTTCTTC

J gene: TRBJ2-1
V gene: TRBV29-1
D gene: TRBD2
clone size: NA
CDR3 protein: CSVPTGLAGHNEQFF
CDR3 DNA: TGCAGCGTCCCAACCGGGCTAGCGGGGCACAATGAGCAGTTCTTC

J gene: TRBJ2-5
V gene: TRBV5-1
D gene: TRBD2
clone size: NA
CDR3 protein: CASSAGLAGYQETQYF
CDR3 DNA: TGCGCCAGCAGCGCGGGACTAGCGGGCTACCAAGAGACCCAGTACTTC

J gene: TRBJ2-5
V gene: TRBV20-1
D gene: NA
clone size: NA
CDR3 protein: CSASPPFFSETQYF
CDR3 DNA: TGCAGTGCTAGTCCCCCCTTTTTTTCAGAGACCCAGTACTTC

J gene: TRBJ2-2
V gene: TRBV15
D gene: TRBD1
clone size: few
CDR3 protein: CATSRGQLNTGELFF
CDR3 DNA: TGTGCCACCAGCAGGGGACAGTTGAACACCGGGGAGCTGTTTTTT

J gene: TRBJ1-2
V gene: TRBV29-1
D gene: NA
clone size: NA
CDR3 protein: CSVEGSDGYTF
CDR3 DNA: TGCAGCGTTGAAGGTTCCGATGGCTACACCTTC

J gene: TRBJ2-2
V gene: TRBV4-1
D gene: NA
clone size: few
CDR3 protein: CASSQEEGSSGELFF
CDR3 DNA: TGCGCCAGCAGCCAAGAGGAGGGCTCGAGCGGGGAGCTGTTTTTT

J gene: TRBJ2-3
V gene: TRBV12-3/TRBV12-4
D gene: TRBD2
clone size: NA
CDR3 protein: CASGEISSGRATDTEYF
CDR3 DNA: TGTGCCAGCGGAGAGATTTCTAGCGGGAGGGCCACAGATACGGAGTATTTT

J gene: TRBJ2-1
V gene: TRBV12-3/TRBV12-4
D gene: TRBD1
clone size: few
CDR3 protein: CASRPPRDRRFSSYNEQFF
CDR3 DNA: TGTGCCAGCAGGCCACCCCGGGACAGAAGATTTAGCTCCTACAATGAGCAGTTCTTC